The 2 T cell receptor beta chains below come from one sample, sequenced in a study of cytotoxic CD8 clonotypes in ibrutinib-treated CLL. Assay used: immunoSEQ multiplex PCR; TCRdb lists only in-frame clones, some missing. The sample comprises 150,000 to 200,000 clones, around nine tenths of which are singletons, and about 2.9% rests with the top ten. Sequencing was performed on PBMCs, taken at disease progression, from a patient treated with ibrutinib. The receptors here all came from a human donor with chronic lymphocytic leukemia.

The V and J genes are TRBV11-3 and TRBJ2-7; 8 positions agree with TRBD1. The CDR3 loop spans 13 amino acids. V was pared by 8 bases and J by 4 bases, with 7 bases of the junction left unmatched. In germline, CDR1 is SGHNT, CDR2 YENEEA. The CDR3 DNA sequence: TGTGCCAGCGGTCAGGGGGCATCATACGAGCAGTACTTC. Protein sequence: CASGQGASYEQYF.

V gene TRBV18 combines with J gene TRBJ2-3, with D hard to call. The V gene lost 2 bases and the J gene lost 4 bases, with 4 bases spanning the gap. The CDR3 runs 12 residues. Germline loops: CDR1 KGHSH, CDR2 LQKENI. The DNA for the CDR3 is TGTGCCAGCTCACCAAGGGCAGATACGCAGTATTTT. Translation: CASSPRADTQYF.